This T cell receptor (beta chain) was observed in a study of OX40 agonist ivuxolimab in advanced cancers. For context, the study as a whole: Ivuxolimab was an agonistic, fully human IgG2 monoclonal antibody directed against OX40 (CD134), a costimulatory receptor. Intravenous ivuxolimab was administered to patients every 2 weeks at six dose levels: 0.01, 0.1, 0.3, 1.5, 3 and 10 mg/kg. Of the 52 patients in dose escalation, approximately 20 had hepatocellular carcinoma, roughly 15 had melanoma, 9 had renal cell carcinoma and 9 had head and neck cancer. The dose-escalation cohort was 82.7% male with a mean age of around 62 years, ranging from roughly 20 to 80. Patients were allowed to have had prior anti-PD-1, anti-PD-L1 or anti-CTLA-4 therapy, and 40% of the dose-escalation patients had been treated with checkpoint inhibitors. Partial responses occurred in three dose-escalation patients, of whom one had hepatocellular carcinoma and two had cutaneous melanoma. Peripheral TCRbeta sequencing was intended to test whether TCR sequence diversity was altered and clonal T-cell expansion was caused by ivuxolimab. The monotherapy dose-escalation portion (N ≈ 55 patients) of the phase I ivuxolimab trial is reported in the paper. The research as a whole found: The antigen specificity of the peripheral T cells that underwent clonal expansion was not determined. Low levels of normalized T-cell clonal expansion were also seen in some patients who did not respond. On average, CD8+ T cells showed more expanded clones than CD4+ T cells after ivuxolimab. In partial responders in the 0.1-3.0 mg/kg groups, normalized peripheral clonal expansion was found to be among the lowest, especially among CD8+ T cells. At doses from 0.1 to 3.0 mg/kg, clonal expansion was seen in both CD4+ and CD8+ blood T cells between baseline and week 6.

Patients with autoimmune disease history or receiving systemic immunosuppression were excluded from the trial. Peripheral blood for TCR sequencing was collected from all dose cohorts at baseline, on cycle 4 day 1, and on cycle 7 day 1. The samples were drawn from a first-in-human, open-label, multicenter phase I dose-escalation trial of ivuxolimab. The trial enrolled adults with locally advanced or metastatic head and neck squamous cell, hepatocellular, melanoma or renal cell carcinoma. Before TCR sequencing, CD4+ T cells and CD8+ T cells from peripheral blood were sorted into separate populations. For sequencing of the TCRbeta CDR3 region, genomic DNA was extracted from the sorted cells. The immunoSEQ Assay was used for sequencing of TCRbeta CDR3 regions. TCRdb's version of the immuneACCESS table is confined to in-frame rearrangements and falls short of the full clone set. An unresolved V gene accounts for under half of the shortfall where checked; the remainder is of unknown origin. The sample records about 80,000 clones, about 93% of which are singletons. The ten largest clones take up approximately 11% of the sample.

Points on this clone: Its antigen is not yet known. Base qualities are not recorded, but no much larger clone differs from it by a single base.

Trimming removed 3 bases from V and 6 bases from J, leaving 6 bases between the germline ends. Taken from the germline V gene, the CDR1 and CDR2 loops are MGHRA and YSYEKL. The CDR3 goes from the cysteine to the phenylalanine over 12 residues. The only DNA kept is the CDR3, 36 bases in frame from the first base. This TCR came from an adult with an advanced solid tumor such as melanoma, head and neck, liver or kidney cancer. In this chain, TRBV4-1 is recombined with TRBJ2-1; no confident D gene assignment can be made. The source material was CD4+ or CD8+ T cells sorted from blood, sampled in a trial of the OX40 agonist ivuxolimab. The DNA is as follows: TGCGCCAGCAGCCAGACGGGCAATGAGCAGTTCTTC. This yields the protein CASSQTGNEQFF.